This T cell receptor beta chain appears in the sequencing data of a study of T cell responses to AZD1222 COVID-19 vaccine. Germline lookup yields CDR1 LGHNT and CDR2 FRNRAP. The V gene lost 5 bases and the J gene lost 4 bases, with 17 bases spanning the gap. CDR3 length: 15 amino acids. Using immunoSEQ multiplex PCR, the repertoire was profiled, and TCRdb retains in-frame clones only, with some absent. The table has 95,000 to 150,000 clones, roughly 91% seen once. The source material was peripheral blood, sampled on day 0 of AZD1222 vaccination. The V call is TRBV12-5, the J call TRBJ2-5; D may correspond to TRBD1 or TRBD2 (5 bases each). The sequence derives from an adult in good health. As DNA, the CDR3 is TGTGCTAGTGGTGCCGGGGCAAATGGAGGAGAGACCCAGTACTTC. Amino acid sequence: CASGAGANGGETQYF.